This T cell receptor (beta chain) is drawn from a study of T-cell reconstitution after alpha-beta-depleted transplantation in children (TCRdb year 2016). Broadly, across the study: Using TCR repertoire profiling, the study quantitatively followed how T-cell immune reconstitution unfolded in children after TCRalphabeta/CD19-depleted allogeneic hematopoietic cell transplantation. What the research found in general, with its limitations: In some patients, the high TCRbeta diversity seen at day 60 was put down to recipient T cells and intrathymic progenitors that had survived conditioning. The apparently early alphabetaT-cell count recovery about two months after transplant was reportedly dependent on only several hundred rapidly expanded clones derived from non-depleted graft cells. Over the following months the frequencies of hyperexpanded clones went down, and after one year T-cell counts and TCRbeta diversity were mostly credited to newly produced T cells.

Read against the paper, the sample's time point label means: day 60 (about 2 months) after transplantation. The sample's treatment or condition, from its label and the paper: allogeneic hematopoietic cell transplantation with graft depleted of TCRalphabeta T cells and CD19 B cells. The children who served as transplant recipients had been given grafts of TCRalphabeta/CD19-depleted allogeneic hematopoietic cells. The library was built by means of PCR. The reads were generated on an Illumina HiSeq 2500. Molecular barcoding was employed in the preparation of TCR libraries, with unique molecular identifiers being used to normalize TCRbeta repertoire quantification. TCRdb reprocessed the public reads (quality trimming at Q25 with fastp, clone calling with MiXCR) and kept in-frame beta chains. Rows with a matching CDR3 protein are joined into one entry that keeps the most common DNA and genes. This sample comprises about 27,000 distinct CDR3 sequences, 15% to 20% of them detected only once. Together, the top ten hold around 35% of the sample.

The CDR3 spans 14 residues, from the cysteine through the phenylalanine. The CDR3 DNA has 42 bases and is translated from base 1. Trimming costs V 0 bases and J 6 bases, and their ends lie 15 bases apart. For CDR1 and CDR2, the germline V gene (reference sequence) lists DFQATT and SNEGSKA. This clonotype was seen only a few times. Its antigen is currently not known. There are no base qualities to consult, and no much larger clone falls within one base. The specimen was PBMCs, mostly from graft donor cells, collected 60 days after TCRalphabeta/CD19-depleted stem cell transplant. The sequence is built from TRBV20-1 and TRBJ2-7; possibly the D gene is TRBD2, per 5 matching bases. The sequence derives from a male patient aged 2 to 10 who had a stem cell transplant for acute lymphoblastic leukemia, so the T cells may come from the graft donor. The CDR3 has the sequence CSARDAVDSPEQYF. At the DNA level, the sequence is TGCAGTGCTAGAGATGCGGTGGACTCTCCCGAGCAGTACTTC.